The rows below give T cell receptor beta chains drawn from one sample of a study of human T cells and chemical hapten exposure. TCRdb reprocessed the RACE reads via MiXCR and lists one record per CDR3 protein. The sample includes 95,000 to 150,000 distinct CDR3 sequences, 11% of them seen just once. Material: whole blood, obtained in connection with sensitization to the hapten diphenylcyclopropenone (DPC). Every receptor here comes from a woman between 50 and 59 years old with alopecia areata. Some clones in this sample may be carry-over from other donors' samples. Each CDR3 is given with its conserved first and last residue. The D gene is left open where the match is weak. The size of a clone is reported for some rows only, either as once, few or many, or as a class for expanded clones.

CSARSGLIGEQYF TGCAGTGCTAGATCGGGGCTAATCGGAGAGCAGTACTTC TRBJ2-7 13 NA TRBV20-1 NA
CASSLVGGRGGPTPPHF TGTGCCAGCAGCCTCGTGGGGGGTCGGGGAGGGCCGACACCCCCCCACTTT TRBJ1-6 17 NA TRBV5-6 NA
CASSPGLAGVETQYF TGTGCCAGCAGTCCCGGGCTAGCGGGGGTGGAGACCCAGTACTTC TRBJ2-5 15 many TRBV6-5 TRBD2
CASSQSMGEQFF TGTGCCAGCAGCCAATCCATGGGTGAGCAGTTCTTC TRBJ2-1 12 many TRBV3-1 NA
CASSPTTGLNTIYF TGTGCCAGCTCACCAACGACAGGTCTTAACACCATATATTTT TRBJ1-3 14 NA TRBV18 NA
CASSLRVGPTTDTQYF TGTGCCAGCAGTTTGAGGGTGGGGCCTACCACAGATACGCAGTATTTT TRBJ2-3 16 many TRBV12-3/TRBV12-4 NA
CSARDWGEGKEQYF TGCAGTGCTAGAGATTGGGGCGAGGGAAAGGAGCAGTACTTC TRBJ2-7 14 once TRBV20-1 NA
CASSLRTGNTDTQYF TGTGCCAGCAGCTTAAGAACGGGGAACACAGATACGCAGTATTTT TRBJ2-3 15 many TRBV7-9 NA
CASSLAGQGQPQHF TGTGCCAGCAGTTTAGCGGGACAGGGCCAGCCCCAGCATTTT TRBJ1-5 14 few TRBV12-3/TRBV12-4 TRBD1
CSVVRHGETQYF TGCAGCGTTGTTCGTCACGGAGAGACCCAGTACTTC TRBJ2-5 12 NA TRBV29-1 NA
CSARDRPPGYTF TGCAGTGCTAGAGATCGACCGCCTGGCTACACCTTC TRBJ1-2 12 many TRBV20-1 NA
CASSLQIRNTEAFF TGTGCCAGCAGCTTGCAAATCAGGAACACTGAAGCTTTCTTT TRBJ1-1 14 NA TRBV7-2 NA
CASSFSLSSYNEQFF TGTGCCAGCAGCTTTAGTCTTAGCTCCTACAATGAGCAGTTCTTC TRBJ2-1 15 few TRBV7-7 NA
CASSLGGAAIYGYTF TGTGCCAGCAGCTTAGGGGGGGCTGCAATTTATGGCTACACCTTC TRBJ1-2 15 few TRBV7-2 NA
CSARLPTAVVKTQYF TGCAGTGCTCGCCTACCGACAGCCGTCGTAAAGACCCAGTACTTC TRBJ2-5 15 NA TRBV20-1 NA
CSAQPGLAGYNEQFF TGCAGTGCCCAACCGGGACTAGCGGGATACAATGAGCAGTTCTTC TRBJ2-1 15 many TRBV20-1 TRBD2
CASSSQGGLGGELFF TGTGCCAGCAGCTCCCAGGGGGGGCTCGGCGGGGAGCTGTTTTTT TRBJ2-2 15 once TRBV13 NA
CASRALWTGEGEQYF TGTGCCAGCAGAGCCCTGTGGACAGGGGAGGGTGAGCAGTACTTC TRBJ2-7 15 NA TRBV2 TRBD1
CASSSQGGEQFF TGTGCCAGCAGTTCACAGGGTGGTGAGCAGTTCTTC TRBJ2-1 12 few TRBV12-3/TRBV12-4 NA
CASSTRTMDRVDYEQYF TGTGCCAGCAGCACCCGGACGATGGACAGGGTAGACTACGAGCAGTACTTC TRBJ2-7 17 NA TRBV5-4 TRBD1
CASRETGGLQETQYF TGTGCCAGCAGGGAGACAGGGGGTCTCCAAGAGACCCAGTACTTC TRBJ2-5 15 few TRBV2 TRBD1
CASSPGLADYTDTQYF TGCGCCAGCAGCCCCGGACTAGCGGATTACACAGATACGCAGTATTTT TRBJ2-3 16 NA TRBV5-1 TRBD2
CASNDPSSYNEQFF TGTGCCAGCAATGACCCGAGCTCCTACAATGAGCAGTTCTTC TRBJ2-1 14 few TRBV6-2/TRBV6-3 NA
CASSERRGAGDTQYF TGTGCCAGCAGTGAACGGCGGGGGGCGGGAGATACGCAGTATTTT TRBJ2-3 15 NA TRBV2 TRBD2
CASSFRGRRTEAFF TGTGCCAGCAGTTTCAGGGGTAGGAGGACTGAAGCTTTCTTT TRBJ1-1 14 NA TRBV28 NA
CASSPGWSSGRGTETQYF TGTGCCAGCAGCCCGGGGTGGAGTAGCGGGAGAGGGACAGAGACCCAGTACTTC TRBJ2-5 18 few TRBV5-5 TRBD2
CASSSSRGVADTQYF TGTGCCAGCAGCTCCTCCCGTGGGGTGGCAGATACGCAGTATTTT TRBJ2-3 15 NA TRBV7-2 NA
CSATSGGTDTQYF TGCAGTGCTACTAGCGGGGGAACAGATACGCAGTATTTT TRBJ2-3 13 NA TRBV20-1 TRBD2
CASSHGTAEETQYF TGTGCCAGCAGTCACGGGACAGCCGAAGAGACCCAGTACTTC TRBJ2-5 14 NA TRBV3-1 TRBD1
CAISEGERGGSPLHF TGTGCCATCAGTGAGGGCGAGAGGGGGGGGTCACCCCTCCACTTT TRBJ1-6 15 few TRBV10-3 NA
CASSQKSPLHF TGTGCCAGCAGCCAGAAATCACCCCTCCACTTT TRBJ1-6 11 NA TRBV3-2 NA
CASGPYEQYF TGTGCCAGCGGCCCCTACGAGCAGTACTTC TRBJ2-7 10 NA TRBV6-1 NA
CSAREAAGYTF TGCAGTGCTAGAGAGGCAGCAGGCTACACCTTC TRBJ1-2 11 NA TRBV20-1 NA
CASSFGDRNIQYF TGTGCCAGCAGCTTTGGGGACAGAAACATTCAGTACTTC TRBJ2-4 13 many TRBV7-9 TRBD1
CASSSGTGYNSPLHF TGTGCCAGCAGCTCAGGGACAGGGTATAATTCACCCCTCCACTTT TRBJ1-6 15 NA TRBV11-2 TRBD1
CASSYGRGSFWVEQFF TGTGCCAGCAGTTACGGGCGGGGGTCGTTTTGGGTTGAGCAGTTCTTC TRBJ2-1 16 few TRBV6-2/TRBV6-3 TRBD2
CATSRRDTYTGELFF TGTGCCACCAGCAGGAGGGACACGTACACCGGGGAGCTGTTTTTT TRBJ2-2 15 many TRBV15 NA
CASETGVPLYEQYF TGTGCCAGCGAGACAGGGGTCCCCCTCTACGAGCAGTACTTC TRBJ2-7 14 many TRBV6-2/TRBV6-3 TRBD1
CASSPGGVQEFF TGTGCCAGCAGTCCCGGGGGCGTGCAGGAGTTCTTC TRBJ2-1 12 few TRBV12-3/TRBV12-4 NA
CASSTPEGTQYF TGTGCCAGCAGCACCCCGGAGGGGACCCAGTACTTC TRBJ2-5 12 few TRBV9 NA
CASSDPDSPFYNSPLHF TGTGCCAGCAGTGATCCCGACAGTCCTTTCTATAATTCACCCCTCCACTTT TRBJ1-6 17 NA TRBV2 NA
CASSLGSALTDTQYF TGCGCCAGCAGCTTGGGGTCGGCCCTCACAGATACGCAGTATTTT TRBJ2-3 15 many TRBV5-1 NA
CANSRLVSYEQYF TGTGCCAATTCTAGACTCGTCAGCTACGAGCAGTACTTC TRBJ2-7 13 few TRBV2 NA
CSASRETGGLYGYTF TGCAGTGCTAGTCGGGAGACAGGGGGTCTCTATGGCTACACCTTC TRBJ1-2 15 NA TRBV20-1 TRBD1
CASRNTEAFF TGTGCCAGCAGGAACACTGAAGCTTTCTTT TRBJ1-1 10 NA TRBV6-2/TRBV6-3 NA
CASSAHIEVTEAFF TGTGCCAGCAGTGCCCACATCGAGGTTACTGAAGCTTTCTTT TRBJ1-1 14 NA TRBV6-1 NA
CASSLSWGEGKLFF TGTGCCAGCAGTTTATCGTGGGGGGAGGGAAAACTGTTTTTT TRBJ1-4 14 few TRBV27 NA
CASSQERGRDIHNSPLHF TGTGCCAGCAGCCAAGAGAGAGGGCGGGACATTCATAATTCACCCCTCCACTTT TRBJ1-6 18 few TRBV3-1 NA
CASSTQGPGANVLTF TGTGCCAGCAGTACACAGGGGCCTGGGGCCAACGTCCTGACTTTC TRBJ2-6 15 NA TRBV28 TRBD1
CSAYNSYEQYF TGCAGTGCGTATAACTCCTACGAGCAGTACTTC TRBJ2-7 11 many TRBV20-1 NA
CSVVLNTEAFF TGCAGCGTTGTCCTGAACACTGAAGCTTTCTTT TRBJ1-1 11 many TRBV29-1 NA
CASSQEFGRTNTGELFF TGCGCCAGCAGCCAAGAATTCGGTCGTACGAACACCGGGGAGCTGTTTTTT TRBJ2-2 17 few TRBV4-1 NA
CASSLLRDTFREKLFF TGTGCCAGCAGCTTACTCCGGGACACCTTCCGTGAAAAACTGTTTTTT TRBJ1-4 16 few TRBV7-9 NA